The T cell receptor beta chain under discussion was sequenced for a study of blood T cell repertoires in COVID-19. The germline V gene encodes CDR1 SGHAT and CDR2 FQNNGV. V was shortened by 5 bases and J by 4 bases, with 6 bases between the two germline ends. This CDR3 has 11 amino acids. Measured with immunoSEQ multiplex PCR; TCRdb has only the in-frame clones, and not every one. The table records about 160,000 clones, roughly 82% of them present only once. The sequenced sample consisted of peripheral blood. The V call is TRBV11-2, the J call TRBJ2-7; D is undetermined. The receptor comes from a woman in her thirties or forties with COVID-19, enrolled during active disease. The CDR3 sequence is CASSSRYEQYF. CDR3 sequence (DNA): TGTGCCAGCAGCAGCCGGTACGAGCAGTACTTC.